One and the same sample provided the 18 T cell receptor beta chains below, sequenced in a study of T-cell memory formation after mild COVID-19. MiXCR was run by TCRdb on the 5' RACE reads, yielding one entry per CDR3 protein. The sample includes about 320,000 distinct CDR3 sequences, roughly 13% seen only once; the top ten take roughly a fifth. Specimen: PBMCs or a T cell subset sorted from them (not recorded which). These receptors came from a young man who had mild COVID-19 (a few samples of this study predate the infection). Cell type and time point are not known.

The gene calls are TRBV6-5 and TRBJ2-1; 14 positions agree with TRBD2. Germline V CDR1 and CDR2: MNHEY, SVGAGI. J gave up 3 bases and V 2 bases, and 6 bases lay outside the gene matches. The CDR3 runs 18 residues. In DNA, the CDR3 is TGTGCCAGCAGTTACCGGGGGACTAGCGGGGGCCGCTACAATGAGCAGTTCTTC. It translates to CASSYRGTSGGRYNEQFF.

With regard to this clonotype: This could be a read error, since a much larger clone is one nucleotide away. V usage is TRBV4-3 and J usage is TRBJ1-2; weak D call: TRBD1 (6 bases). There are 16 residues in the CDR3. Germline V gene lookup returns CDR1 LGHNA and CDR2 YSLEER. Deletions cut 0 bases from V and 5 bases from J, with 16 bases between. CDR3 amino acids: CASSQDTPGANYGYTF. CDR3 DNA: TGCGCCAGCAGCCAAGATACCCCGGGGGCAAATTATGGCTACACCTTC.

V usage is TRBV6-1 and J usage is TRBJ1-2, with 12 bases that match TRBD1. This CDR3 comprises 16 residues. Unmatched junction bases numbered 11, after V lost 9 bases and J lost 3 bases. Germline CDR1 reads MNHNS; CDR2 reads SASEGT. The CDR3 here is CASITPGQGADYGYTF. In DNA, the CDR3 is TGTGCCAGTATTACCCCGGGACAGGGGGCAGACTATGGCTACACCTTC.

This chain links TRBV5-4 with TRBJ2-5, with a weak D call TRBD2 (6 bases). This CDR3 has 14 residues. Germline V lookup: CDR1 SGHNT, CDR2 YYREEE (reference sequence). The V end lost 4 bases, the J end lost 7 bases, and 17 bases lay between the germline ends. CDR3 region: CASSAYLGGRTQYF. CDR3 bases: TGTGCCAGCAGCGCCTACTTGGGAGGCCGGACCCAGTACTTC.

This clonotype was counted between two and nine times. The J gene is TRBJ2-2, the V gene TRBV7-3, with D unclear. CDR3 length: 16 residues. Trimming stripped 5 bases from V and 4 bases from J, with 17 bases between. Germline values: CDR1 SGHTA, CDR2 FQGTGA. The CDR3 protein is CASSPRPGAGTGELFF. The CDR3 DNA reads TGTGCCAGCAGCCCAAGGCCAGGCGCAGGCACCGGGGAGCTGTTTTTT.

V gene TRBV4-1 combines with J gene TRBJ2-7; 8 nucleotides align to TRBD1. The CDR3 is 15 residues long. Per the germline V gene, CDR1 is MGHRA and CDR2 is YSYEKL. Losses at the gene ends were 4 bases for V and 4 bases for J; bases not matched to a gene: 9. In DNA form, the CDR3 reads TGCGCCAGCAGCCCGCGTTTGGGACAGGCGTACGAGCAGTACTTC. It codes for CASSPRLGQAYEQYF.

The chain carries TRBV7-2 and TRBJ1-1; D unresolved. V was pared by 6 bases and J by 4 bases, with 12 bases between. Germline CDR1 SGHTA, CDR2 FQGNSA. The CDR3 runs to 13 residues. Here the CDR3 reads CASSRARTTEAFF. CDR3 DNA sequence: TGTGCCAGCAGTCGGGCCCGGACCACTGAAGCTTTCTTT.

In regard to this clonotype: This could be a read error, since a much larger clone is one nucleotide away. The CDR3 protein is CASSLRDGYYEQYF. CDR3 sequence (DNA): TGTGCCAGCAGCTTACGGGACGGTTACTACGAGCAGTACTTC. The chain joins TRBV7-9 to TRBJ2-7; D may match TRBD1 or TRBD2 (5 bases each). Trimming took off 2 bases at V and 3 bases at J, with 11 bases between the two ends. Germline V gene sequence: CDR1 SEHNR, CDR2 FQNEAQ (reference sequence). This CDR3 contains 14 residues. The variable domain in full, with the rest retrieved from reference TRBV7-9 and TRBJ2-7, is DTGVSQNPRHKITKRGQNVTFRCDPISEHNRLYWYRQTLGQGPEFLTYFQNEAQLEKSRLLSDRFSAERPKGSFSTLEIQRTEQGDSAMYLCASSLRDGYYEQYFGPGTRLTVT.

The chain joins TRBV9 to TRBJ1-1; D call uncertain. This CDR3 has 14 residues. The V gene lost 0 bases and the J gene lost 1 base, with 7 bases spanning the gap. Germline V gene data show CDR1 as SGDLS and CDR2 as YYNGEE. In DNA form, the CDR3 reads TGTGCCAGCAGCGTAGGCCCGGGGAACACTGAAGCTTTCTTT. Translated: CASSVGPGNTEAFF.

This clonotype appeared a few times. The CDR3 DNA reads as TGTGCCAGCAGCTTGTTCCCATTGGGGGAGACCCAGTACTTC. Its translation: CASSLFPLGETQYF. The rearrangement links TRBV11-2 to TRBJ2-5; no clear D. The CDR3 has 14 amino acids. The germline V and J ends were trimmed by 3 bases and 5 bases, with 13 bases remaining between them. CDR1 is SGHAT and CDR2 is FQNNGV in the germline V gene.

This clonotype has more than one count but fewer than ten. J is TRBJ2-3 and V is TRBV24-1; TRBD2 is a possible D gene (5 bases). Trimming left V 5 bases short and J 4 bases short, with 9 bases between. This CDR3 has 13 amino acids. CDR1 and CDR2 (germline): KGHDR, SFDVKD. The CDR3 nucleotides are TGTGCCACCAGTGTGACCGGGGCAGATACGCAGTATTTT. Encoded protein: CATSVTGADTQYF.

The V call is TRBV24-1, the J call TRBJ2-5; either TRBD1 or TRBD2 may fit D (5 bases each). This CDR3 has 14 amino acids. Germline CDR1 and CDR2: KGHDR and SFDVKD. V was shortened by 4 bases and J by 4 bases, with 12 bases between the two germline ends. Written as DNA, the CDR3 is TGTGCCACCAGTGACCCGGGACGGAGAGAGACCCAGTACTTC. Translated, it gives CATSDPGRRETQYF.

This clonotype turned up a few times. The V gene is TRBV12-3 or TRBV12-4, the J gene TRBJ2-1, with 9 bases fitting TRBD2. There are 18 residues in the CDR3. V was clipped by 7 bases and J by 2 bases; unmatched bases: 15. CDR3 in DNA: TGTGCCAGCACTATTAGCGGGGGTGCAGTTTTTGCCTACAATGAGCAGTTCTTC. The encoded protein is CASTISGGAVFAYNEQFF.

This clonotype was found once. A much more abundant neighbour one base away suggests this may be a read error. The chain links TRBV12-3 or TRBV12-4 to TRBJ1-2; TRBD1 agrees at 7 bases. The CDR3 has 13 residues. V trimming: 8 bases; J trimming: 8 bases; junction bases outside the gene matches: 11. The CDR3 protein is CASGQDRRGGYTF. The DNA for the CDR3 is TGTGCCAGCGGCCAGGACAGGCGAGGAGGCTACACCTTC.

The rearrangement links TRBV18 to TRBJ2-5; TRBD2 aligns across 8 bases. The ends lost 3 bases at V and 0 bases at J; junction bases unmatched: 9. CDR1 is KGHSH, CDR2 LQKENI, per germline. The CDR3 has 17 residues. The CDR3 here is CASSPGPAGGNQETQYF. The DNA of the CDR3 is TGTGCCAGCTCACCTGGTCCCGCGGGGGGAAACCAAGAGACCCAGTACTTC.

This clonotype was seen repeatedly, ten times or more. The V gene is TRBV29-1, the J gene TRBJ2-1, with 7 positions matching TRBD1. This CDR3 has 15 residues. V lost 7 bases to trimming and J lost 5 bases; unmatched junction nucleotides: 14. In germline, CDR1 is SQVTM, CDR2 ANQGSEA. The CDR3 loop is CSEISRDSLHNEQFF. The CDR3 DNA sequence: TGCAGCGAGATCTCCCGGGACAGTCTGCACAATGAGCAGTTCTTC.

The CDR3 bases are TGCGCCAGCAGCTTGGTCTCGCAGGGAGGCACTGAAGCTTTCTTT. This gives the protein CASSLVSQGGTEAFF. The rearrangement joins TRBV5-1 to TRBJ1-1, with D perhaps TRBD1 (5 bases). Trimming stripped 0 bases from V and 4 bases from J, with 13 bases between. The CDR3 loop spans 15 amino acids. Germline loops: CDR1 SGHRS, CDR2 YFSETQ.

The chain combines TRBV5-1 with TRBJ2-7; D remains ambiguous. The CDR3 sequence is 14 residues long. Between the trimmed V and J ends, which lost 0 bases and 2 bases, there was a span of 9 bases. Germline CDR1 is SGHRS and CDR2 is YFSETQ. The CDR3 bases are TGCGCCAGCAGCTTGGAGGTAGGAGCCTACGAGCAGTACTTC. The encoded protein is CASSLEVGAYEQYF.